This T cell receptor beta chain was sequenced for a study of neoadjuvant nivolumab and ipilimumab in lung cancer. The overall study: Nivolumab 3 mg/kg was given days 1, 15 and 29, plus ipilimumab 1 mg/kg day 1 in combination.

Germline CDR1 SEHNR, CDR2 FQNEAQ (reference sequence). V lost 4 bases, J lost 3 bases, and 9 bases stayed unmatched. This CDR3 has 15 residues. TCRdb's table, derived via immunoSEQ multiplex PCR, lists solely in-frame clones and lacks some. The profile shows about 8,100 clones, 70% to 80% of them singletons. Study-wide points: From pretherapy to surgery, tumor richness and clonality rose with dual therapy. Compared with tumor-adjacent uninvolved lung, resected tumors showed greater richness and clonality. Pretherapy blood TCR richness correlated positively with resected tumor richness.

In regard to this clone: No antigen is known for it.

This sequence joins TRBV7-9 and TRBJ2-7; 7 nucleotides align to TRBD1. The clonotype originates from an adult with non-small cell lung cancer. Sequencing used adjacent normal lung tissue, obtained after neoadjuvant nivolumab, alone or with ipilimumab, at or shortly before surgery. CDR3 sequence reads: CASSSTGDPYYEQYF. CDR3 DNA: TGTGCCAGCAGCTCCACAGGGGATCCGTACTACGAGCAGTACTTC.